The rows below give T cell receptor beta chains drawn from one sample of a study of cytomegalovirus exposure and HLA in healthy donors. The table came from immunoSEQ multiplex PCR; TCRdb's copy has only in-frame clones and leaves some out. Of about 180,000 clones in the sample, more than 70% were seen once. Material for sequencing was PBMCs. Every receptor here comes from a girl aged 10-17 years in good health and CMV-seropositive. The CDR3 runs from the conserved cysteine through the conserved F or W. The D gene is left open where the match is weak. Only part of the rows carry a size: once, few, many, or a class if the clone is expanded.

j_gene: TRBJ1-5; abundance: -; d_gene: TRBD1; v_gene: TRBV25-1; CDR3aa: CASSVQGAYQPQHF; CDR3nt: TGTGCCAGCAGCGTCCAGGGGGCCTATCAGCCCCAGCATTTT
j_gene: TRBJ1-3; abundance: -; d_gene: -; v_gene: TRBV6-1; CDR3aa: CASRAGRRSGNTIYF; CDR3nt: TGTGCCAGCAGAGCAGGCAGACGCTCTGGAAACACCATATATTTT
j_gene: TRBJ2-5; abundance: -; d_gene: TRBD2; v_gene: TRBV7-9; CDR3aa: CASKVAGGAETQYF; CDR3nt: TGTGCCAGCAAGGTAGCGGGAGGGGCAGAGACCCAGTACTTC
j_gene: TRBJ1-2; abundance: -; d_gene: -; v_gene: TRBV6-1; CDR3aa: CASSEGRGGGYGYTF; CDR3nt: TGTGCCAGCAGTGAAGGTCGGGGAGGCGGCTATGGCTACACCTTC
j_gene: TRBJ2-7; abundance: once; d_gene: TRBD2; v_gene: TRBV5-3; CDR3aa: CARSRTGTSGSYEQYF; CDR3nt: TGTGCCAGAAGCAGGACCGGGACTAGCGGATCCTACGAGCAGTACTTC
j_gene: TRBJ2-7; abundance: -; d_gene: TRBD2; v_gene: TRBV6-1; CDR3aa: CAIPRTSGATYEQYF; CDR3nt: TGTGCCATCCCCCGGACTAGCGGGGCAACCTACGAGCAGTACTTC
j_gene: TRBJ2-3; abundance: few; d_gene: TRBD2; v_gene: TRBV2; CDR3aa: CASGLAGGDTQYF; CDR3nt: TGTGCCAGTGGACTAGCGGGAGGGGATACGCAGTATTTT
j_gene: TRBJ2-3; abundance: -; d_gene: -; v_gene: TRBV29-1; CDR3aa: CSVLSSHLVGDTQYF; CDR3nt: TGCAGCGTTCTATCTTCCCATCTAGTGGGAGATACGCAGTATTTT
j_gene: TRBJ2-6; abundance: -; d_gene: -; v_gene: TRBV2; CDR3aa: CASSRSFSGASVLTF; CDR3nt: TGTGCCAGCAGCCGTAGTTTCTCTGGGGCCAGCGTCCTGACTTTC
j_gene: TRBJ2-6; abundance: -; d_gene: -; v_gene: TRBV7-8; CDR3aa: CASGLERAGLTGANVLTF; CDR3nt: TGTGCCAGCGGCTTAGAGAGGGCGGGTTTGACTGGGGCCAACGTCCTGACTTTC
j_gene: TRBJ1-3; abundance: once; d_gene: -; v_gene: TRBV18; CDR3aa: CASSPLADTSGNTIYF; CDR3nt: TGTGCCAGCTCACCACTTGCTGACACCTCTGGAAACACCATATATTTT
j_gene: TRBJ1-5; abundance: -; d_gene: -; v_gene: TRBV28; CDR3aa: CASSLISRDNQPQHF; CDR3nt: TGTGCCAGCAGTTTAATCTCCAGGGACAATCAGCCCCAGCATTTT
j_gene: TRBJ1-5; abundance: -; d_gene: -; v_gene: TRBV4-2; CDR3aa: CASSQPGVQPQHF; CDR3nt: TGTGCCAGCAGCCAACCAGGGGTCCAGCCCCAGCATTTT
j_gene: TRBJ2-3; abundance: -; d_gene: TRBD2; v_gene: TRBV5-1; CDR3aa: CASSNPGLAGAGADTQYF; CDR3nt: TGCGCCAGCAGTAACCCTGGACTAGCGGGGGCGGGGGCAGATACGCAGTATTTT
j_gene: TRBJ1-3; abundance: -; d_gene: -; v_gene: TRBV25-1; CDR3aa: CASSEQGLAYTIYF; CDR3nt: TGTGCCAGCAGTGAGCAGGGGTTAGCGTACACCATATATTTT
j_gene: TRBJ2-1; abundance: -; d_gene: -; v_gene: TRBV14; CDR3aa: CASSQVAARNEQFF; CDR3nt: TGTGCCAGCAGCCAAGTGGCAGCGCGCAATGAGCAGTTCTTC
j_gene: TRBJ2-2; abundance: -; d_gene: -; v_gene: TRBV5-6; CDR3aa: CASSSNRGGTGELFF; CDR3nt: TGTGCCAGCAGCTCAAACAGGGGGGGAACCGGGGAGCTGTTTTTT
j_gene: TRBJ2-1; abundance: -; d_gene: -; v_gene: TRBV7-9; CDR3aa: CASSVSTVYNEQFF; CDR3nt: TGTGCCAGCAGCGTTTCGACTGTTTACAATGAGCAGTTCTTC
j_gene: TRBJ1-6; abundance: -; d_gene: -; v_gene: TRBV5-6; CDR3aa: CASSFYGPTNGGSPLHF; CDR3nt: TGTGCCAGCAGCTTTTACGGACCTACGAATGGAGGGTCACCCCTCCACTTT
j_gene: TRBJ2-3; abundance: -; d_gene: TRBD2; v_gene: TRBV9; CDR3aa: CASTGGRGADTQYF; CDR3nt: TGTGCCAGCACCGGCGGGAGGGGAGCAGATACGCAGTATTTT
j_gene: TRBJ2-4; abundance: -; d_gene: TRBD2; v_gene: TRBV29-1; CDR3aa: CSVGTGLTNIQYF; CDR3nt: TGCAGCGTCGGGACGGGACTAACAAACATTCAGTACTTC
j_gene: TRBJ1-4; abundance: -; d_gene: -; v_gene: TRBV7-2; CDR3aa: CASSTRGATNEKLFF; CDR3nt: TGTGCCAGCAGCACACGAGGAGCAACTAATGAAAAACTGTTTTTT